This T cell receptor beta chain is drawn from a study of T cell responses to AZD1222 COVID-19 vaccine. General observations from the study: Repertoire collection took place solely once the T cell response had peaked.

Profiled with immunoSEQ multiplex PCR; TCRdb holds only in-frame clones, not every one. The sample carries about 120,000 clones, 80% to 90% recorded once. A remark on this clone: What it binds is not known.

The receptor comes from an adult in good health. Material: peripheral blood, obtained on day 0 of AZD1222 vaccination.

In nucleotides, the CDR3 is TGTGCCAGCAGCGTAGGCGAGGGTCCGAGCTCTGGAAACACCATATATTTT. Residues: CASSVGEGPSSGNTIYF. The chain carries TRBV9 and TRBJ1-3; D call uncertain. V was shortened by 0 bases and J by 0 bases, with 13 bases between the two germline ends. The CDR3 totals 17 residues. CDR1 is SGDLS and CDR2 is YYNGEE in the germline V gene.